This T cell receptor beta chain stems from a study of T cells in Graves' hyperthyroidism and ophthalmopathy. To note about this clonotype: A much larger clone differs from this one at a single base, so this may be a read error.

On the basis of clinical symptoms, serum thyroxine and TRAb, thyroid ultrasound and orbital computed tomography, diagnoses were made. Germline V gene data show CDR1 as MNHNS and CDR2 as SASEGT. The CDR3 is 15 amino acids. RNA transcripts served as the template for amplifying TCR beta CDR3 regions. The TCR CDR3 first-round RT-PCR relied on the HTBI primer set. From the multiplex PCR reads, TCRdb called clonotypes with MiXCR, one entry per CDR3 protein. Among some 760,000 distinct CDR3 sequences listed, around 15% were seen once. Specimen: blood. This sequence was found in a woman between 18 and 29 years old with Graves' hyperthyroidism. The J gene is TRBJ1-6, the V gene TRBV6-1; maybe TRBD1 (6 bases). CDR3 coding DNA: TGTGCCAGCAAGGGACAAAGCCTCTATAATTTACCCCTCCACTTT. Encoded protein: CASKGQSLYNLPLHF.